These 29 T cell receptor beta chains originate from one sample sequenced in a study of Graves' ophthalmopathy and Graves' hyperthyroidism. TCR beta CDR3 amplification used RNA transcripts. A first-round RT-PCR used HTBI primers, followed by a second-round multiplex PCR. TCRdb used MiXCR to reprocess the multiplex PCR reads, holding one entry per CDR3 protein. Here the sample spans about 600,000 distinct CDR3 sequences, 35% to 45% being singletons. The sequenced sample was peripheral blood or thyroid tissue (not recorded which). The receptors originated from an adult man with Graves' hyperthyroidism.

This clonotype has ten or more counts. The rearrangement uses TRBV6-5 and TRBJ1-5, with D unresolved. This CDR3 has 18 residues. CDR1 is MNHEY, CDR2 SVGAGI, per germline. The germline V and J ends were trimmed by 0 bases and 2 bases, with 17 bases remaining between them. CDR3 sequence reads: CASSYSLQEQVRNQPQHF. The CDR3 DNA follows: TGTGCCAGCAGTTACTCGTTGCAGGAGCAGGTCCGCAATCAGCCCCAGCATTTT.

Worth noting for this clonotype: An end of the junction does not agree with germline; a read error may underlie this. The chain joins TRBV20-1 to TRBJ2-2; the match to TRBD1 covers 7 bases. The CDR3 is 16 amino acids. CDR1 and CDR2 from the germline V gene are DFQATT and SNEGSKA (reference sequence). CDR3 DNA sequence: TGCAGTGCTAGAGGCCCAGACAGGGCCTACACCGGGGAGCTGCTTTTT. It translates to CSARGPDRAYTGELLF.

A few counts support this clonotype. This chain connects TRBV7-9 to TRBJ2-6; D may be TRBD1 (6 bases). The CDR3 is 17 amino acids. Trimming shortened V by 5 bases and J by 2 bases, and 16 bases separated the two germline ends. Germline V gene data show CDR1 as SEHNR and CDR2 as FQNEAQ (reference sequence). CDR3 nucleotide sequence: TGTGCCAGCAGCAGCCAAGGACAGCGCGCTGGGGCCAACGTCCTGACTTTC. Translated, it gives CASSSQGQRAGANVLTF. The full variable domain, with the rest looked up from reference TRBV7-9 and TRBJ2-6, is DTGVSQNPRHKITKRGQNVTFRCDPISEHNRLYWYRQTLGQGPEFLTYFQNEAQLEKSRLLSDRFSAERPKGSFSTLEIQRTEQGDSAMYLCASSSQGQRAGANVLTFGAGSRLTVL.

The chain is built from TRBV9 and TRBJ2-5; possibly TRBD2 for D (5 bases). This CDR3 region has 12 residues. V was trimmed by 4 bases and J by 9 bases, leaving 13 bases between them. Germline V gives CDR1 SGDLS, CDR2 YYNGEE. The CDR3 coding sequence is TGTGCCAGCAGCTTATTTCCGGAGGCCCAGTACTTC. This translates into CASSLFPEAQYF.

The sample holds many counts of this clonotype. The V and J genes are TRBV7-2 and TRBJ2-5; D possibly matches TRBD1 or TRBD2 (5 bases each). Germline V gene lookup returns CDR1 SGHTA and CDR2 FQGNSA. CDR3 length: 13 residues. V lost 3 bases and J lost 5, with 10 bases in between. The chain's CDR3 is CASSFGDGETQYF. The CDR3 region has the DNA TGTGCCAGCAGCTTCGGGGACGGGGAGACCCAGTACTTC.

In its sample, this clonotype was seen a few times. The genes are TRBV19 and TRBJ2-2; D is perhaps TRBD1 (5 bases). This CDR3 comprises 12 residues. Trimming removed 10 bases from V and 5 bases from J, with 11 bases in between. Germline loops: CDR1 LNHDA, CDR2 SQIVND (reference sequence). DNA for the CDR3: TGTGCCACCAGGGTAGGGACCGGGGAGCTGTTTTTT. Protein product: CATRVGTGELFF.

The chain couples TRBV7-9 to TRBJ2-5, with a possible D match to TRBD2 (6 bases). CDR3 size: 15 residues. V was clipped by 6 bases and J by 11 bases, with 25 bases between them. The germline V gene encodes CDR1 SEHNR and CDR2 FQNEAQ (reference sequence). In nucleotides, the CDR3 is TGTGCCAGCAGGGGTCTGAAAACTAGCATAGATACGCAGTACTTC. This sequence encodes CASRGLKTSIDTQYF.

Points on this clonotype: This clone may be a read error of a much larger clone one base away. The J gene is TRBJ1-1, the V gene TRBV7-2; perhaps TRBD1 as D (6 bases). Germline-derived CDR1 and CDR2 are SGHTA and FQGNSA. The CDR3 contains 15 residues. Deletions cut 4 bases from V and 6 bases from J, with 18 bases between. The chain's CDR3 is CASSSAGVMGAEAFF. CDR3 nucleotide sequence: TGTGCCAGCAGCTCCGCAGGGGTGATGGGGGCTGAAGCTTTCTTT.

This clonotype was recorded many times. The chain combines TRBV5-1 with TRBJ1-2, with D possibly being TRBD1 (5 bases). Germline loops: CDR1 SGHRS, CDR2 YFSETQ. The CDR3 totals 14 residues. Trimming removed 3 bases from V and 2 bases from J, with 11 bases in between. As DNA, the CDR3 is TGCGCCAGCAGCTCCGGGGCGAAAAACTATGGCTACACCTTC. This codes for CASSSGAKNYGYTF.

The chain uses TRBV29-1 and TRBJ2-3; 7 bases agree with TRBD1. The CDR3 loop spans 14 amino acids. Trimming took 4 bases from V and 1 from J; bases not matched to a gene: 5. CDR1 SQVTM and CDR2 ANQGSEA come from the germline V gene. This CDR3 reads CSVGGTEGTDTQYF. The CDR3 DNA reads TGCAGCGTTGGTGGGACAGAGGGCACAGATACGCAGTATTTT.

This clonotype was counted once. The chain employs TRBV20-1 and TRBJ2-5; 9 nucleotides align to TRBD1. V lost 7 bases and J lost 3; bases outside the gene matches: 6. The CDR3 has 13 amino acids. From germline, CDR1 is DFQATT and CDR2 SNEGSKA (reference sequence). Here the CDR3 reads CSVPGQGKETQYF. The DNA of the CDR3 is TGCAGTGTCCCGGGACAGGGAAAAGAGACCCAGTACTTC.

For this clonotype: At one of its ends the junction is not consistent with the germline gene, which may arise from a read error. DNA of the CDR3: TGCAGTGCAAGAGCCGAAGAGACCCAGAACTTC. This gives the protein CSARAEETQNF. This chain joins TRBV20-1 and TRBJ2-5; D not resolved. The CDR3 runs to 11 residues. Per germline, CDR1 DFQATT and CDR2 SNEGSKA (reference sequence).

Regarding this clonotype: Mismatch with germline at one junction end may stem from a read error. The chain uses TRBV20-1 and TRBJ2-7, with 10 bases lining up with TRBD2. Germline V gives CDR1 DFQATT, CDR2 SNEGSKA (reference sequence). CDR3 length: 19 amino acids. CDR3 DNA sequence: TGCAGTGCCACCGGGGGGGAAAGGGCTAGCGGGGGTAATGCGGGTGAGCGGTACTTC. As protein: CSATGGERASGGNAGERYF.

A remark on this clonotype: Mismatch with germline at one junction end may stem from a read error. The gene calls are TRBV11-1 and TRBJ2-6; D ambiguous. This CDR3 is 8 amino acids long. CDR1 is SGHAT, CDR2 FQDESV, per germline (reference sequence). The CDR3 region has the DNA TGTGCCAGCAGCTTTCGTTGGTTC. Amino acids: CASSFRWF.

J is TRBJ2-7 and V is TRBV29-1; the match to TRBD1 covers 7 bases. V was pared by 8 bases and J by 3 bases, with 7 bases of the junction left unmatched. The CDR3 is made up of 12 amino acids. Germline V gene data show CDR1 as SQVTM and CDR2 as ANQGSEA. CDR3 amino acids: CSTRDSYYEQYF. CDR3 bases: TGCAGCACCCGGGACAGCTACTACGAGCAGTACTTC.

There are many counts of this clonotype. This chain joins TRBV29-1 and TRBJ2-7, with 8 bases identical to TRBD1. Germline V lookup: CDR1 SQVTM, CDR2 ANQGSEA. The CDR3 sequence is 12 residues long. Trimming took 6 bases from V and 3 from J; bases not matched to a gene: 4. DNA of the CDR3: TGCAGCGTCCTTGACAGGGGCTACGAGCAGTACTTC. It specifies CSVLDRGYEQYF.

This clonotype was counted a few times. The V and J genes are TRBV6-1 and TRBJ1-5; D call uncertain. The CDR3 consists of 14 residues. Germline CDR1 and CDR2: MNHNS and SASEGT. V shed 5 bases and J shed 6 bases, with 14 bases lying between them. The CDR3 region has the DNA TGTGCCAGCAGTTTAACCCTGTTCGGTCAGCCCCAGCATTTT. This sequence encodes CASSLTLFGQPQHF.

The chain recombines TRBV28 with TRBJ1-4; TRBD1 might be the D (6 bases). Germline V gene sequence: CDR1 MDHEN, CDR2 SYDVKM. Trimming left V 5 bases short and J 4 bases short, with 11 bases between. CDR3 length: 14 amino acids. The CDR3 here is CASSRGGNNEKLFF. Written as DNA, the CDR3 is TGTGCCAGCAGTAGGGGGGGGAATAATGAAAAACTGTTTTTT. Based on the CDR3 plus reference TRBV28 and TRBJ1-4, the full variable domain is DVKVTQSSRYLVKRTGEKVFLECVQDMDHENMFWYRQDPGLGLRLIYFSYDVKMKEKGDIPEGYSVSREKKERFSLILESASTNQTSMYLCASSRGGNNEKLFFGSGTQLSVL.

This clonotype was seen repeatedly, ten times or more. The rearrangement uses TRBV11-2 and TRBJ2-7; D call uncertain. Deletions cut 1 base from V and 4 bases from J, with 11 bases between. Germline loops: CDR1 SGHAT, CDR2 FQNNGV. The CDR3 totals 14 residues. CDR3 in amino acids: CASSLVSMRYEQYF. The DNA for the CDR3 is TGTGCCAGCAGCTTAGTATCGATGCGGTACGAGCAGTACTTC.

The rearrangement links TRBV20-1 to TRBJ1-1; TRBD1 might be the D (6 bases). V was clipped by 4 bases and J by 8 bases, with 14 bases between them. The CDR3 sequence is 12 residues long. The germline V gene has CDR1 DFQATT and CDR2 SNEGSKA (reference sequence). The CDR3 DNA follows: TGCAGTGCTACGGGGCAGGGGAGGGAAGCTTTCTTT. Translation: CSATGQGREAFF.

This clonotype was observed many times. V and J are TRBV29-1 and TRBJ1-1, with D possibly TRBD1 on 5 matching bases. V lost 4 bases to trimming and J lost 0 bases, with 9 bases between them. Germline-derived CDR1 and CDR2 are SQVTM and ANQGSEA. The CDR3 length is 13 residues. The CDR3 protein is CSVADRLNTEAFF. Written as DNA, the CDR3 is TGCAGCGTTGCAGACAGACTGAACACTGAAGCTTTCTTT.

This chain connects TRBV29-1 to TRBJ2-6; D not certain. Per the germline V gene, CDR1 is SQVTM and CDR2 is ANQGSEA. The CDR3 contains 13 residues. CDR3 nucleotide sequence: TGCATCGAACCGTTCTCTGGGGCCAACGTCCTGACTTTC. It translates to CIEPFSGANVLTF.

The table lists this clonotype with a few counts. Here the CDR3 DNA reads TGCAGTGCTGATGGACTATCAGGATCCTACGAGCAGTACTTC. Its translation: CSADGLSGSYEQYF. The chain couples TRBV20-1 to TRBJ2-7; D possibly corresponds to TRBD2 (6 bases). V was shortened by 5 bases and J by 1 base, with 15 bases between the two germline ends. The CDR3 is 14 amino acids. Germline loops: CDR1 DFQATT, CDR2 SNEGSKA (reference sequence).

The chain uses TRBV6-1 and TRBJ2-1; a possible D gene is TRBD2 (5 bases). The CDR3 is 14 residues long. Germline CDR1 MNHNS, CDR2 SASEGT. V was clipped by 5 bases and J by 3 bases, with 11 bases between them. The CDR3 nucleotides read TGTGCCAGCAGTCGGACTGGGGACTACAATGAGCAGTTCTTC. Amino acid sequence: CASSRTGDYNEQFF.

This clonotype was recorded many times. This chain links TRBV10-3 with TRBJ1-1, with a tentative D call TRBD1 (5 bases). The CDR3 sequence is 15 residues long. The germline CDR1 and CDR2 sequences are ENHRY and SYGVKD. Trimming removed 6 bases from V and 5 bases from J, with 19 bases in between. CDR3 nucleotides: TGTGCCATCAGAGTAGGTCCAGGGAGGGAGACTGAAGCTTTCTTT. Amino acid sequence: CAIRVGPGRETEAFF.

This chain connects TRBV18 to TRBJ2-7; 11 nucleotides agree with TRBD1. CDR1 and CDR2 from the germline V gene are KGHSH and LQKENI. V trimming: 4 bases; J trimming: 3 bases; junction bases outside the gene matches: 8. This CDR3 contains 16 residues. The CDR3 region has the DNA TGTGCCAGCTCACGCTCCGGGACAGGGGGAATCTACGAGCAGTACTTC. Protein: CASSRSGTGGIYEQYF.

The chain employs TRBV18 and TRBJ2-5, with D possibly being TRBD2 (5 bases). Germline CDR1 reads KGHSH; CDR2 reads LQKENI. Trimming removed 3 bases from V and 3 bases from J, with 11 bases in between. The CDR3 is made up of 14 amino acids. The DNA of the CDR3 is TGTGCCAGCTCACCGGCGGCCGGGAAAGAGACCCAGTACTTC. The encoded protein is CASSPAAGKETQYF.

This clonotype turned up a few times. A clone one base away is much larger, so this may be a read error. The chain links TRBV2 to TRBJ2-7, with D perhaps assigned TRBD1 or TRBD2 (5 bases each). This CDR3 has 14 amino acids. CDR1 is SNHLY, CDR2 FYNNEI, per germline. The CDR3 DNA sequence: TGTGCCAGCAGTGTGGGGGATCTCTCCTACGGGCAGTACTTC. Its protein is CASSVGDLSYGQYF.

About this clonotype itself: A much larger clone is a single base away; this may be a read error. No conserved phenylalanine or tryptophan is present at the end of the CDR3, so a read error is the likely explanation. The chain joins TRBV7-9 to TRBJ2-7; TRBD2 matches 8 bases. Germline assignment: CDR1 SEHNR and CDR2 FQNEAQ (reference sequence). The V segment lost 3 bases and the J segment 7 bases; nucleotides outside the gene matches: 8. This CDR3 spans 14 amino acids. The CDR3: CASSFGAGDREQYS. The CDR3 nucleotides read TGTGCCAGCAGCTTCGGAGCGGGAGATAGAGAGCAGTACTCC.